Listed below are T cell receptor beta chains from one sample, sequenced in a study of blood T cell repertoires in COVID-19. The table came from immunoSEQ multiplex PCR; TCRdb's copy has only in-frame clones and leaves some out. Here the sample spans 250,000 or so clones, around four fifths being singletons. Sequencing input: peripheral blood. These receptors were obtained from a woman older than 75 with acute or convalescent COVID-19. Each CDR3 is given with its conserved first and last residue. A D gene is named only where the DNA matches it firmly. Clone size is shown for a subset of rows, as once, few, many or a class of expanded clone.

.,.,TRBJ2-2,TRBV2,CASSEAFRGNTGELFF,TGTGCCAGCAGTGAAGCGTTTCGGGGGAACACCGGGGAGCTGTTTTTT
TRBD2,many,TRBJ2-7,TRBV4-2,CASSQETSGSYEQYF,TGTGCCAGCAGCCAAGAGACTAGCGGGAGCTACGAGCAGTACTTC
.,.,TRBJ1-4,TRBV19,CASGGADATNEKLFF,TGTGCCAGTGGAGGAGCAGACGCAACTAATGAAAAACTGTTTTTT
.,.,TRBJ2-3,TRBV11-2,CASTWGADTQYF,TGTGCCAGCACCTGGGGGGCAGATACGCAGTATTTT
.,.,TRBJ2-5,TRBV18,CASSPTGTAVYETQYF,TGTGCCAGCTCACCAACCGGGACTGCGGTATACGAGACCCAGTACTTC
.,.,TRBJ1-1,TRBV7-2,CASSSGLRNTEAFF,TGTGCCAGCAGCTCGGGACTTCGGAACACTGAAGCTTTCTTT
.,.,TRBJ1-5,TRBV6-2/TRBV6-3,CASSYSGGGQPQHF,TGTGCCAGCAGTTACTCCGGGGGTGGGCAGCCCCAGCATTTT
TRBD1,.,TRBJ2-1,TRBV5-1,CASSPGTGPSNEQFF,TGCGCCAGCAGCCCTGGGACAGGGCCCTCCAATGAGCAGTTCTTC
TRBD1,few,TRBJ1-5,TRBV4-1,CASSQPGTGGNQPQHF,TGCGCCAGCAGCCAGCCCGGGACAGGGGGCAATCAGCCCCAGCATTTT
TRBD2,once,TRBJ2-1,TRBV4-1,CASSQSLAVSSYNEQFF,TGCGCCAGCAGCCAATCTCTAGCGGTGAGCTCCTACAATGAGCAGTTCTTC
TRBD2,.,TRBJ2-3,TRBV4-1,CASSQELAGDTQYF,TGCGCCAGCAGCCAAGAACTAGCGGGGGATACGCAGTATTTT
TRBD1,.,TRBJ1-5,TRBV24-1,CATSEWGQHQPQHF,TGTGCCACCAGTGAGTGGGGACAGCATCAGCCCCAGCATTTT
.,.,TRBJ2-7,TRBV21-1,CASSRQGTGSSYEQYF,TGTGCCAGCAGCAGACAAGGGACAGGGAGCTCCTACGAGCAGTACTTC
TRBD2,.,TRBJ2-7,TRBV3-1/TRBV3-2,CASSQGRTSGYEQYF,TGTGCCAGCAGCCAAGGTCGGACTAGCGGCTACGAGCAGTACTTC